These 14 T cell receptor beta chains were sequenced from one sample in a study of shared clonotypes between healthy human individuals. This table comes from immunoSEQ multiplex PCR, and its TCRdb copy is limited to in-frame clones, with some not included. The sample lists 550,000 to 750,000 clones; 95% to 96% were seen once. As defined, naive CD8 cells were CD45RO-negative and positively selected for CCR7, with terminally differentiated effector memory CD45RA+ cells excluded. The sample comprised naive CD8+ T cells sorted from blood. The receptors were sampled from a woman under 40 in good health.

This chain uses TRBV5-6 with TRBJ2-1; 7 bases fit TRBD2. This CDR3 comprises 15 residues. V lost 0 bases, J lost 8 bases, and 8 bases stayed unmatched. The germline gives CDR1 SGHDT, CDR2 YYEEEE. DNA of the CDR3: TGTGCCAGCAGCTTGGGTCCGGGAGGTGTCCATGAGCAGTTCTTC. This gives the protein CASSLGPGGVHEQFF.

This clone was seen a single time. The chain uses TRBV11-2 and TRBJ2-5, with D maybe TRBD1 (6 bases). This CDR3 is built from 15 residues. Germline CDR1 SGHAT, CDR2 FQNNGV. Between the trimmed V and J ends, which lost 2 bases and 3 bases, there was a span of 13 bases. Written as DNA, the CDR3 is TGTGCCAGCAGCTTATGGACAGAAAAAAAAGAGACCCAGTACTTC. Amino acids: CASSLWTEKKETQYF. The whole variable domain, filled in from reference TRBV11-2 and TRBJ2-5, reads EAGVAQSPRYKIIEKRQSVAFWCNPISGHATLYWYQQILGQGPKLLIQFQNNGVVDDSQLPKDRFSAERLKGVDSTLKIQPAKLEDSAVYLCASSLWTEKKETQYFGPGTRLLVL.

V and J are TRBV19 and TRBJ1-5; no clear D. The germline V and J ends were trimmed by 2 bases and 0 bases, with 5 bases remaining between them. The CDR3 loop spans 14 amino acids. Germline CDR1 LNHDA, CDR2 SQIVND (reference sequence). For the CDR3, the DNA is TGTGCCAGTAGTATAACAGATAGCAATCAGCCCCAGCATTTT. Its protein product is CASSITDSNQPQHF.

The V and J genes are TRBV5-5 and TRBJ1-1, with 9 bases that match TRBD1. This CDR3 contains 15 residues. The V gene's germline CDR1 is SGHKS and CDR2 YYEKEE (reference sequence). V lost 5 bases, J lost 4 bases, and 9 bases stayed unmatched. The CDR3 here is CASRPGQGYSTEAFF. The CDR3 DNA reads as TGTGCCAGCAGGCCGGGACAGGGATACTCCACTGAAGCTTTCTTT.

V usage is TRBV6-1 and J usage is TRBJ2-7, with TRBD1 identical over 7 bases. The ends lost 0 bases at V and 2 bases at J; junction bases unmatched: 4. Germline V gene lookup returns CDR1 MNHNS and CDR2 SASEGT. The CDR3 runs to 15 residues. The CDR3 is CASSEAWDSAYEQYF. The CDR3 DNA sequence: TGTGCCAGCAGTGAAGCGTGGGACAGCGCCTACGAGCAGTACTTC.

The chain combines TRBV19 with TRBJ2-7; 8 bases fit TRBD1. CDR1 LNHDA and CDR2 SQIVND come from the germline V gene (reference sequence). Trimming cost V 3 bases and J 6 bases; bases outside gene matches: 10. This CDR3 spans 15 amino acids. CDR3 sequence: CASSITTGDGSEQYF. CDR3 coding DNA: TGTGCCAGTAGTATCACGACAGGGGATGGATCCGAGCAGTACTTC.

Only one count was recorded for this clone. The V and J genes are TRBV6-6 and TRBJ1-2; no reliable D call. V lost 0 bases and J 2 bases, leaving 7 bases between the germline ends. The CDR3 extends over 14 amino acids. Germline V gene lookup returns CDR1 MNHNY and CDR2 SVGAGI (reference sequence). CDR3 coding DNA: TGTGCCAGCAGTTACTCGGAGGGAAACTATGGCTACACCTTC. It translates to CASSYSEGNYGYTF.

The chain is built from TRBV10-2 and TRBJ1-5; maybe TRBD1 (5 bases). CDR1 WSHSY and CDR2 SAAADI come from the germline V gene. Deletions cut 5 bases from V and 3 bases from J, with 14 bases between. The CDR3 runs 15 residues. The CDR3, as DNA: TGCGCCAGCAGTTCCGGGACTGCAAACAATCAGCCCCAGCATTTT. Its translation is CASSSGTANNQPQHF.

The V and J genes are TRBV28 and TRBJ1-1; 9 bases agree with TRBD1. Germline CDR1 and CDR2: MDHEN and SYDVKM. The CDR3 sequence is 15 residues long. Losses at the gene ends were 6 bases for V and 1 base for J; bases not matched to a gene: 6. In DNA form, the CDR3 reads TGTGCCAGCAGCCATCCGGGACAGGGGAACACTGAAGCTTTCTTT. Residues: CASSHPGQGNTEAFF.

This chain links TRBV27 with TRBJ1-6; 7 bases map to TRBD1. The V segment lost 6 bases and the J segment 7 bases; nucleotides outside the gene matches: 6. The germline CDR1 and CDR2 sequences are MNHEY and SMNVEV (reference sequence). The CDR3 spans 14 residues. This CDR3 reads CASRTGTENSPLHF. The CDR3 coding sequence is TGTGCCAGCAGGACCGGGACAGAGAATTCACCCCTCCACTTT.

This chain links TRBV2 with TRBJ2-5; no clear D gene. The end of the DNA fits TRBJ2-7 better, so the J call may be wrong. The CDR3 is 13 residues long. The germline CDR1 and CDR2 sequences are SNHLY and FYNNEI. This CDR3 is CASSGNSAYEQYF. The CDR3 DNA is TGTGCCAGCAGTGGGAACAGCGCCTACGAGCAGTACTTC.

The V and J genes are TRBV4-2 and TRBJ1-1; TRBD1 agrees at 7 bases. After removal of 3 bases from V and 0 bases from J, the junction contained 4 bases not matched to a gene. This CDR3 contains 15 residues. Per the germline V gene, CDR1 is LGHNA and CDR2 is YNFKEQ. The CDR3 coding sequence is TGTGCCAGCAGCCATAACAGGGGATTGAACACTGAAGCTTTCTTT. Translated, it gives CASSHNRGLNTEAFF.

This chain links TRBV27 with TRBJ2-7; TRBD1 matches at 10 bases. The V gene end was trimmed by 9 bases and the J gene end by 0 bases; junction bases not matched to a gene: 8. Germline values: CDR1 MNHEY, CDR2 SMNVEV (reference sequence). The CDR3 sequence is 15 residues long. The CDR3 nucleotides are TGTGCCAGTCTGTCGTGGACAGGGGGCTCCTACGAGCAGTACTTC. This translates into CASLSWTGGSYEQYF.

This rearrangement joins TRBV27 to TRBJ2-7; no clear D. Germline V gene data show CDR1 as MNHEY and CDR2 as SMNVEV (reference sequence). CDR3 length: 9 residues. V lost 6 bases and J lost 7, with 4 bases in between. In DNA, the CDR3 is TGTGCCAGCAGCAGAGAGCAGTACTTC. It is translated as CASSREQYF.